These 14 T cell receptor beta chains were all obtained from the same sample, sequenced in a study of CD8 T cells in ankylosing spondylitis. TCRdb passed the 5' RACE reads through MiXCR, listing each CDR3 protein once. Of 700,000 or so distinct CDR3 sequences detected, over 15% appear once; the ten largest clones hold approximately 18%. What these receptors recognize is not known. Study-level points and caveats: Blood of patients with ankylosing spondylitis appeared to be characterized by a TCR beta motif of eight highly homologous variants.

Sample: blood, either unsorted or a sorted T cell fraction (not recorded which). The receptors derive from a male donor with ankylosing spondylitis.

V is TRBV12-3 or TRBV12-4 and J is TRBJ1-4; 7 bases are a match to TRBD1. Germline trimming cut 5 bases from V and 7 bases from J; bases unmatched to any gene: 16. CDR3 size: 17 residues. Here the CDR3 DNA reads TGTGCCAGCAGTCCCCTAAACAGGGGCCTGGCGCTTGAAAAACTGTTTTTT. Translation gives CASSPLNRGLALEKLFF.

The CDR3 sequence: CSARDLTGLDTQYF. CDR3 DNA sequence: TGCAGTGCTAGAGATCTCACCGGACTCGATACGCAGTATTTT. The chain links TRBV20-1 to TRBJ2-3; possible D gene TRBD2, 5 bases. V shed 0 bases and J shed 6 bases, with 13 bases lying between them. The length of the CDR3 is 14 residues. Looked up from germline, CDR1 is DFQATT and CDR2 is SNEGSKA (reference sequence).

This clonotype appeared many times. The V and J genes are TRBV12-3 or TRBV12-4 and TRBJ2-1; 7 bases agree with TRBD1. The CDR3 consists of 14 residues. J lost 9 bases, V lost 5 bases, and 10 bases had no gene match. This CDR3 is CASSPGGSRTEQFF. CDR3 in DNA: TGTGCCAGCAGTCCAGGGGGTAGCAGGACTGAGCAGTTCTTC.

This clonotype has only a few counts. This rearrangement joins TRBV4-1 to TRBJ2-7; 8 bases line up with TRBD2. After removal of 1 base from V and 0 bases from J, the junction contained 5 bases not matched to a gene. CDR1 is MGHRA and CDR2 is YSYEKL in the germline V gene. This CDR3 spans 16 amino acids. This chain's CDR3 is CASSQAETSGSYEQYF. As DNA, the CDR3 is TGCGCCAGCAGCCAAGCCGAAACTAGCGGCTCCTACGAGCAGTACTTC.

The chain uses TRBV25-1 and TRBJ2-7; 12 nucleotides align to TRBD1. Germline V gene sequence: CDR1 MGHDK, CDR2 SYGVNS. The CDR3 is 15 residues long. V was clipped by 4 bases and J by 6 bases; unmatched bases: 7. CDR3 bases: TGTGCCAGCAGTGTTACCGGGACAGGGGGCTTCGAGCAGTACTTC. Its protein product is CASSVTGTGGFEQYF.

This chain joins TRBV5-1 and TRBJ1-2; TRBD1 aligns across 8 bases. This CDR3 region has 16 residues. Germline assignment: CDR1 SGHRS and CDR2 YFSETQ. The V segment lost 3 bases and the J segment 5 bases; nucleotides outside the gene matches: 12. CDR3 amino acids: CASSSTGAHPSYGYTF. The CDR3 region has the DNA TGCGCCAGCAGCTCGACAGGGGCTCACCCATCTTATGGCTACACCTTC.

This clonotype turned up a few times. The chain carries TRBV29-1 and TRBJ1-2; tentatively, D is TRBD1 (6 bases). CDR3 length equals 14 residues. Trimming stripped 2 bases from V and 2 bases from J, with 12 bases between. The germline CDR1 and CDR2 sequences are SQVTM and ANQGSEA. The CDR3 here is CSVENFGQNYGYTF. In nucleotides, the CDR3 is TGCAGCGTTGAAAATTTTGGACAGAACTATGGCTACACCTTC.

This clonotype was seen a few times. The chain uses TRBV12-3 or TRBV12-4 and TRBJ1-5, with D hard to call. The CDR3 sequence is 13 residues long. The V and J ends lost 6 bases and 3 bases respectively, with 9 bases between them. The CDR3 sequence is CASSRQNNQPQHF. The CDR3 nucleotides read TGTGCCAGCAGCCGACAAAACAATCAGCCCCAGCATTTT.

The chain carries TRBV16 and TRBJ2-1; D is possibly TRBD2 (6 bases). CDR3 length: 17 residues. V gave up 3 bases and J gave up 1 base, with 16 bases separating them. Germline V gene data show CDR1 as KGHSY and CDR2 as FQNENV. The DNA for the CDR3 is TGTGCCAGCAGCCAGGGTCTGGGGGAGGCATCCTACAATGAGCAGTTCTTC. Encoded protein: CASSQGLGEASYNEQFF.

The V gene is TRBV12-3 or TRBV12-4, the J gene TRBJ2-1; the D gene is possibly TRBD1 (6 bases). With 5 bases removed from V and 2 bases from J, the gap between germline ends came to 16 bases. This CDR3 is built from 16 residues. CDR3 sequence: CASSGNRDTPYNEQFF. CDR3 coding DNA: TGTGCCAGCAGTGGGAACCGGGACACACCCTACAATGAGCAGTTCTTC.

This clonotype was counted only a few times. The V call is TRBV27, the J call TRBJ2-1; 12 bases agree with TRBD2. This CDR3 has 14 residues. V shed 6 bases and J 8 bases; nucleotides not matched to a gene: 5. Germline lookup yields CDR1 MNHEY and CDR2 SMNVEV (reference sequence). The CDR3 reads CASSYGLAGHEQFF. In DNA, the CDR3 is TGTGCCAGCAGCTATGGACTAGCGGGACATGAGCAGTTCTTC.

V gene TRBV15 combines with J gene TRBJ2-3; no clear D. Trimming cost V 0 bases and J 4 bases, with 8 bases left between them. Germline-derived CDR1 and CDR2 are LNHNV and YYDKDF (reference sequence). The CDR3 covers 14 residues. This chain's CDR3 is CATSRDVSPDTQYF. The CDR3 DNA is TGTGCCACCAGCAGAGATGTTTCCCCAGATACGCAGTATTTT.

The chain links TRBV20-1 to TRBJ1-4; tentative D call: TRBD1 (5 bases). Germline V gene data show CDR1 as DFQATT and CDR2 as SNEGSKA (reference sequence). This CDR3 spans 16 amino acids. Trimming took 6 bases from V and 8 from J, leaving 25 bases between them. CDR3 DNA sequence: TGCAGTGCAAGTCAGGGTTCGCAGCGACATAGCGAAAAACTGTTTTTT. This translates into CSASQGSQRHSEKLFF.

This clonotype has more than one count but fewer than ten. V and J are TRBV7-2 and TRBJ1-1; 7 bases map to TRBD1. Germline CDR1 reads SGHTA; CDR2 reads FQGNSA. The CDR3 consists of 15 residues. V was pared by 2 bases and J by 0 bases, with 3 bases of the junction left unmatched. CDR3: CASSLKDRMNTEAFF. The CDR3, as DNA: TGTGCCAGCAGCTTAAAGGACAGGATGAACACTGAAGCTTTCTTT. Variable domain in full (rest from reference TRBV7-2 and TRBJ1-1): GAGVSQSPSNKVTEKGKDVELRCDPISGHTALYWYRQSLGQGLEFLIYFQGNSAPDKSGLPSDRFSAERTGGSVSTLTIQRTQQEDSAVYLCASSLKDRMNTEAFFGQGTRLTVV.